One and the same sample provided the 31 T cell receptor beta chains below, sequenced in a study of blood T cell repertoires in COVID-19. The assay was immunoSEQ multiplex PCR, and TCRdb's table has in-frame clones only and misses some. Of about 120,000 clones in the sample, around 80% were seen once. The source material was peripheral blood. These receptors originate from a man aged 55 to 70 with active or convalescent COVID-19.

The J gene is TRBJ1-1, the V gene TRBV10-3, with TRBD1 as a possible D gene (5 bases). V lost 2 bases, J lost 1 base, and 8 bases lay in between. CDR1 is ENHRY, CDR2 SYGVKD, per germline. The CDR3 is made up of 14 amino acids. Written as DNA, the CDR3 is TGTGCCATCAGTGAGCGCGACAGGAACACTGAAGCTTTCTTT. Protein sequence: CAISERDRNTEAFF.

The chain carries TRBV5-1 and TRBJ2-2; tentative D call: TRBD2 (5 bases). This CDR3 is 15 amino acids long. Trimming stripped 0 bases from V and 4 bases from J, with 10 bases between. Germline CDR1 and CDR2: SGHRS and YFSETQ. This CDR3 reads CASSLALEVTGELFF. Here the CDR3 DNA reads TGCGCCAGCAGCTTGGCACTAGAGGTCACCGGGGAGCTGTTTTTT.

With respect to this clone: Other DNA sequences in the same sample also yield this CDR3. J is TRBJ1-1 and V is TRBV5-1; no definite D call. The CDR3 is made up of 13 amino acids. Germline V gene sequence: CDR1 SGHRS, CDR2 YFSETQ. V lost 1 base to trimming and J lost 1 base, with 5 bases between them. CDR3 coding DNA: TGCGCCAGCAGCTTGACGGGGAACACTGAAGCTTTCTTT. It is translated as CASSLTGNTEAFF.

The J gene is TRBJ2-2, the V gene TRBV10-3; perhaps TRBD1 as D (6 bases). V lost 5 bases to trimming and J lost 4 bases, with 17 bases between them. This CDR3 contains 16 residues. Germline V CDR1 and CDR2: ENHRY, SYGVKD. The chain's CDR3 is CAISTGTPAGTGELFF. The CDR3 region has the DNA TGTGCCATCAGTACCGGGACACCGGCCGGCACCGGGGAGCTGTTTTTT.

The rearrangement links TRBV7-9 to TRBJ2-5; 7 bases agree with TRBD1. Trimming took 5 bases from V and 1 from J; bases not matched to a gene: 4. Germline CDR1 is SEHNR and CDR2 is FQNEAQ (reference sequence). This CDR3 region has 14 residues. The CDR3 loop is CASSPGTAQETQYF. CDR3 in DNA: TGTGCCAGCAGCCCTGGGACAGCCCAAGAGACCCAGTACTTC.

The rearrangement joins TRBV5-4 to TRBJ2-7; D might be TRBD1 (6 bases). The ends were cut back, 4 bases at V and 0 bases at J, with 11 bases in the middle. Germline V gives CDR1 SGHNT, CDR2 YYREEE (reference sequence). CDR3 length: 14 residues. CDR3 sequence: CASSRQDLSYEQYF. The DNA for the CDR3 is TGTGCCAGCAGCCGACAGGACCTCTCCTACGAGCAGTACTTC. Full variable domain (missing parts from reference TRBV5-4 and TRBJ2-7): ETGVTQSPTHLIKTRGQQVTLRCSSQSGHNTVSWYQQALGQGPQFIFQYYREEENGRGNFPPRFSGLQFPNYSSELNVNALELDDSALYLCASSRQDLSYEQYFGPGTRLTVT.

The rearrangement joins TRBV15 to TRBJ2-7, with TRBD2 as a possible D gene (5 bases). Germline V CDR1 and CDR2: LNHNV, YYDKDF (reference sequence). CDR3 size: 15 residues. Trimming cost V 1 base and J 2 bases, with 12 bases left between them. The CDR3 DNA reads as TGTGCCACCAGCAGAGCGGGGAATAGTGCCTACGAGCAGTACTTC. Translating gives CATSRAGNSAYEQYF.

This clone has only a few counts. The genes are TRBV7-8 and TRBJ2-6; D is perhaps TRBD2 (6 bases). The CDR3 sequence is 18 residues long. Between the trimmed V and J ends, which lost 4 bases and 0 bases, there was a span of 16 bases. Germline CDR1 SGHVS, CDR2 FQNEAQ. The DNA of the CDR3 is TGTGCCAGCAGCTCCGCGGGGCCAGCCAGCTCTGGGGCCAACGTCCTGACTTTC. This sequence encodes CASSSAGPASSGANVLTF.

This chain links TRBV7-3 with TRBJ2-1, with D hard to call. V lost 5 bases, J lost 6 bases, and 17 bases lay in between. Germline V CDR1 and CDR2: SGHTA, FQGTGA. The CDR3 sequence is 15 residues long. Here the CDR3 reads CASSTRPRPSNEQFF. The CDR3, as DNA: TGTGCCAGCAGCACGCGACCCAGGCCCAGCAATGAGCAGTTCTTC.

The gene calls are TRBV7-3 and TRBJ2-2, with D possibly TRBD2 on 5 matching bases. Trimming shortened V by 5 bases and J by 2 bases, and 12 bases separated the two germline ends. The V gene's germline CDR1 is SGHTA and CDR2 FQGTGA. The CDR3 runs to 15 residues. The chain's CDR3 is CASSVTASNTGELFF. The DNA for the CDR3 is TGTGCCAGCAGCGTCACGGCTAGCAACACCGGGGAGCTGTTTTTT. The complete variable domain, with remaining parts taken from reference TRBV7-3 and TRBJ2-2, reads GAGVSQTPSNKVTEKGKYVELRCDPISGHTALYWYRQSLGQGPEFLIYFQGTGAADDSGLPNDRFFAVRPEGSVSTLKIQRTERGDSAVYLCASSVTASNTGELFFGEGSRLTVL.

The rearrangement joins TRBV27 to TRBJ1-6; D gene ambiguous. The CDR3 extends over 14 amino acids. Germline V gives CDR1 MNHEY, CDR2 SMNVEV (reference sequence). V lost 3 bases and J 10 bases, leaving 13 bases between the germline ends. CDR3 nucleotides: TGTGCCAGCAGTTTTCGCCAGGCGGGATCACCCCTCCACTTT. It codes for CASSFRQAGSPLHF.

The chain combines TRBV3-1 (or the pseudogene TRBV3-2) with TRBJ2-7, with D uncertain. Germline V gene sequence: CDR1 LGHDT, CDR2 YNNKEL (reference sequence). V lost 1 base and J 6 bases, leaving 7 bases between the germline ends. The CDR3 runs 12 residues. CDR3 region: CASSQANGEQYF. The DNA for the CDR3 is TGTGCCAGCAGCCAAGCAAACGGCGAGCAGTACTTC.

The CDR3 nucleotides read TGTGCCAGCAGTGATCGGGGGGGCTCAGGCAATCAGCCCCAGCATTTT. Amino acid sequence: CASSDRGGSGNQPQHF. The chain combines TRBV6-1 with TRBJ1-5, with a tentative D call TRBD1 (6 bases). The germline gives CDR1 MNHNS, CDR2 SASEGT. The CDR3 has 16 residues. Trimming removed 3 bases at V and 2 bases at J, with 14 bases between.

The chain uses TRBV7-2 and TRBJ2-7, with TRBD2 identical over 14 bases. CDR3 length: 15 amino acids. The germline gives CDR1 SGHTA, CDR2 FQGNSA. With 4 bases clipped from V and 6 bases from J, the junction kept 5 bases outside the gene matches. The CDR3 is CASSYAGTSGSEQYF. The CDR3 region has the DNA TGTGCCAGCAGCTACGCGGGGACTAGCGGGAGCGAGCAGTACTTC.

The rearrangement joins TRBV7-2 to TRBJ2-7; 8 nucleotides line up with TRBD2. V lost 1 base and J lost 7; bases outside the gene matches: 6. The CDR3 loop spans 14 amino acids. The germline V gene encodes CDR1 SGHTA and CDR2 FQGNSA. CDR3: CASSLVGRAGEQYF. As DNA, the CDR3 is TGTGCCAGCAGCTTAGTCGGGAGGGCCGGGGAGCAGTACTTC.

This chain connects TRBV28 to TRBJ1-4, with 7 bases aligning to TRBD1. Trimming took 6 bases from V and 10 from J; bases not matched to a gene: 11. The CDR3 runs to 14 residues. Per germline, CDR1 MDHEN and CDR2 SYDVKM. This chain's CDR3 is CASSHETGVGKLFF. CDR3 sequence (DNA): TGTGCCAGCAGCCATGAAACAGGGGTAGGAAAACTGTTTTTT.

The chain uses TRBV5-6 and TRBJ2-1; a weak D match, TRBD1 (6 bases). CDR1 and CDR2 (germline): SGHDT, YYEEEE. This CDR3 contains 16 residues. V was pared by 3 bases and J by 7 bases, with 20 bases between. CDR3 sequence: CASSSGAKGVVNEQFF. The CDR3, as DNA: TGTGCCAGCAGCTCCGGGGCCAAGGGGGTTGTAAATGAGCAGTTCTTC.

DNA for the CDR3: TGTGCCACGACCGGGTATAGCGGGGAGCTGTTTTTT. Its translation is CATTGYSGELFF. The chain uses TRBV10-3 and TRBJ2-2, with no clear D. CDR3 length: 12 residues. CDR1 and CDR2 (germline): ENHRY, SYGVKD. Trimming took 10 bases from V and 7 from J, leaving 13 bases between them.

The chain recombines TRBV7-8 with TRBJ1-2, with 8 bases fitting TRBD1. Trimming took 6 bases from V and 10 from J; bases not matched to a gene: 13. Germline-derived CDR1 and CDR2 are SGHVS and FQNEAQ. The CDR3 spans 14 residues. As DNA, the CDR3 is TGTGCCAGCAGTCTGAGCCGCACAGGGGGTGACTACACCTTC. The encoded protein is CASSLSRTGGDYTF.

The DNA of the CDR3 is TGTGCCACCGGGACACTCTACGAGCAGTACTTC. Translated, it gives CATGTLYEQYF. The genes are TRBV15 and TRBJ2-7; a weak D match, TRBD1 (6 bases). Germline V gene sequence: CDR1 LNHNV, CDR2 YYDKDF (reference sequence). Trimming shortened V by 8 bases and J by 3 bases, and 8 bases separated the two germline ends. The CDR3 length is 11 residues.

This clone was counted between two and nine times. The chain links TRBV9 to TRBJ1-1; tentatively, D is TRBD1 (5 bases). There are 13 residues in the CDR3. Germline V gene data show CDR1 as SGDLS and CDR2 as YYNGEE. V lost 1 base, J lost 6 bases, and 10 bases lay in between. In DNA form, the CDR3 reads TGTGCCAGCAGCGTAACGCCGGGGGCTGAAGCTTTCTTT. As protein: CASSVTPGAEAFF.

The chain is built from TRBV7-2 and TRBJ1-2; D may be TRBD1 (5 bases). This CDR3 region has 13 residues. Germline CDR1 SGHTA, CDR2 FQGNSA. V lost 5 bases and J 8 bases, leaving 15 bases between the germline ends. As DNA, the CDR3 is TGTGCCAGCAGCACGGACGGGGGTGAGGGCTACACCTTC. This encodes CASSTDGGEGYTF.

The chain joins TRBV7-2 to TRBJ2-3; TRBD1 is a possible D gene (6 bases). This CDR3 region has 15 residues. The V gene's germline CDR1 is SGHTA and CDR2 FQGNSA. V shed 0 bases and J shed 4 bases, with 11 bases lying between them. In DNA, the CDR3 is TGTGCCAGCAGCTTAGCGTGGGGGCCCGCAGATACGCAGTATTTT. Translating it yields CASSLAWGPADTQYF.

This chain joins TRBV29-1 and TRBJ2-4; D may be TRBD2 (5 bases). Trimming pared 0 bases from V and 7 bases from J, leaving 7 bases between. This CDR3 spans 12 amino acids. CDR1 and CDR2 (germline): SQVTM, ANQGSEA. The CDR3 loop is CSVEESGNIQYF. CDR3 nucleotides: TGCAGCGTTGAAGAAAGCGGCAACATTCAGTACTTC.

The rearrangement joins TRBV7-3 to TRBJ2-7; D might be TRBD1 (5 bases). Germline CDR1 is SGHTA and CDR2 is FQGTGA. This CDR3 has 13 residues. With 0 bases removed from V and 3 bases from J, the gap between germline ends came to 6 bases. This chain's CDR3 is CASSLTDSYEQYF. DNA for the CDR3: TGTGCCAGCAGCTTAACCGACAGCTACGAGCAGTACTTC.

This rearrangement joins TRBV18 to TRBJ1-1; 8 positions agree with TRBD1. V lost 3 bases and J lost 3; bases outside the gene matches: 0. The germline CDR1 and CDR2 sequences are KGHSH and LQKENI. CDR3 length equals 13 residues. CDR3 coding DNA: TGTGCCAGCTCACCGACAGGGGACACTGAAGCTTTCTTT. As protein: CASSPTGDTEAFF.

This rearrangement joins TRBV5-1 to TRBJ1-1, with no clear D. This CDR3 contains 14 residues. The germline V gene encodes CDR1 SGHRS and CDR2 YFSETQ. The germline V and J ends were trimmed by 6 bases and 3 bases, with 15 bases remaining between them. The CDR3 DNA reads as TGCGCCAGCACCCCTTGGGAGGGTTACACTGAAGCTTTCTTT. This translates into CASTPWEGYTEAFF.

This clone was picked up a small number of times. The chain joins TRBV7-9 to TRBJ1-1; 8 nucleotides line up with TRBD1. The V gene end was trimmed by 4 bases and the J gene end by 10 bases; junction bases not matched to a gene: 2. Germline V gene data show CDR1 as SEHNR and CDR2 as FQNEAQ (reference sequence). The CDR3 is 11 residues long. CDR3 coding DNA: TGTGCCAGCAGCTATACAGGGGGAGCTTTCTTT. This codes for CASSYTGGAFF.

J is TRBJ2-7 and V is TRBV19; 10 bases are a match to TRBD2. J was trimmed by 7 bases and V by 6 bases; bases with no gene match: 12. CDR3 length: 15 amino acids. Germline CDR1 reads LNHDA; CDR2 reads SQIVND (reference sequence). The CDR3 spells CASRQSGRASWEQYF. The CDR3 region has the DNA TGTGCCAGTAGGCAAAGCGGGAGGGCTTCCTGGGAGCAGTACTTC.

The genes are TRBV28 and TRBJ1-2; D possibly corresponds to TRBD1 (6 bases). V was trimmed by 2 bases and J by 1 base, leaving 8 bases between them. This CDR3 contains 14 residues. The germline V gene encodes CDR1 MDHEN and CDR2 SYDVKM. The CDR3 region has the DNA TGTGCCAGCAGTTTAATGGACAGTAACTATGGCTACACCTTC. This gives the protein CASSLMDSNYGYTF.

The rearrangement links TRBV2 to TRBJ2-7; D is unresolved. The length of the CDR3 is 15 residues. V lost 1 base to trimming and J lost 0 bases, with 10 bases between them. Germline CDR1 SNHLY, CDR2 FYNNEI. The CDR3 bases are TGTGCCAGCAGTGAAGAGGAACGGAGCTCCTACGAGCAGTACTTC. Residues: CASSEEERSSYEQYF.